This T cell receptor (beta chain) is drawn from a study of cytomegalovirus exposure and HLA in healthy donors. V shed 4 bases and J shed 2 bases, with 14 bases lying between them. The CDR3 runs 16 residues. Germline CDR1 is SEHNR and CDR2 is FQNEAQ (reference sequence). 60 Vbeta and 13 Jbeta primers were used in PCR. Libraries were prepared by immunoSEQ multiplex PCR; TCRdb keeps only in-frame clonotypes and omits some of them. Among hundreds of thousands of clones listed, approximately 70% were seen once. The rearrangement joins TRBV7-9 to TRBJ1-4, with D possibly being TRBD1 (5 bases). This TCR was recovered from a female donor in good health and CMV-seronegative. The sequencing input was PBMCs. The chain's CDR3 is CASSSSDIPTNEKLFF. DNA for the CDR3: TGTGCCAGCAGCTCATCGGACATACCGACTAATGAAAAACTGTTTTTT.